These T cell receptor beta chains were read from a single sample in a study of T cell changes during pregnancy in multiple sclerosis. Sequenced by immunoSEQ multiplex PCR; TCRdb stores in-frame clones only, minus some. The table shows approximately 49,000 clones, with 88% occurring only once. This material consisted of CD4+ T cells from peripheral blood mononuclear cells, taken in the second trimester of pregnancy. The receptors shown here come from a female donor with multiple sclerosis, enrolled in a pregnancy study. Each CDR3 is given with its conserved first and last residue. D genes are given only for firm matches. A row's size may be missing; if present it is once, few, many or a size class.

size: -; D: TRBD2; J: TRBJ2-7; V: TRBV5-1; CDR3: CASSSGLEGYEQYF; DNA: TGCGCCAGCAGCTCGGGACTAGAGGGGTACGAGCAGTACTTC
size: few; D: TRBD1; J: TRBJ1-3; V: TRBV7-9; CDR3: CASSSNLDRGNTIYF; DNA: TGTGCCAGCAGCTCCAACTTGGACAGGGGAAACACCATATATTTT
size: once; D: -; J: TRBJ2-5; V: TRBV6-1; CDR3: CASSEHSNGETQYF; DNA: TGTGCCAGCAGTGAACATTCGAACGGGGAGACCCAGTACTTC
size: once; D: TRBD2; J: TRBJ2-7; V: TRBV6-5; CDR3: CASSPRTSGTYEQYF; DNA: TGTGCCAGCAGCCCAAGGACTAGCGGTACCTACGAGCAGTACTTC
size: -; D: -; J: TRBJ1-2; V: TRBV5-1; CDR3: CASSLGRQTLNYGYTF; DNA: TGCGCCAGCAGCTTGGGGAGACAGACTCTTAACTATGGCTACACCTTC
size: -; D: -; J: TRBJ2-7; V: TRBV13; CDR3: CASSFRYEGSYEQYF; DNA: TGTGCCAGCAGCTTCAGGTATGAGGGCTCCTACGAGCAGTACTTC
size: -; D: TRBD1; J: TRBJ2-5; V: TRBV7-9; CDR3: CASSPKGQGIETQYF; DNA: TGTGCCAGCAGCCCGAAGGGACAGGGGATTGAGACCCAGTACTTC
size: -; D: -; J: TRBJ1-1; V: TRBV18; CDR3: CASSPFDSNTEAFF; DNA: TGTGCCAGCTCACCATTCGACAGTAACACTGAAGCTTTCTTT
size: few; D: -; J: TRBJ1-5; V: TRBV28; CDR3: CASSSGQGDQPQHF; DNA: TGTGCCAGCAGCTCAGGACAAGGGGATCAGCCCCAGCATTTT
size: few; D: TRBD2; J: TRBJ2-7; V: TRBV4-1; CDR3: CASSQPLAGAYEQYF; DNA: TGCGCCAGCAGCCAACCACTAGCGGGAGCCTACGAGCAGTACTTC
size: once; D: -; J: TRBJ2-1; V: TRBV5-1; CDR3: CASSLAREAYNEQFF; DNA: TGCGCCAGCAGCTTGGCGCGGGAAGCCTACAATGAGCAGTTCTTC
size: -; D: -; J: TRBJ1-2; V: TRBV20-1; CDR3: CSAKTGASYTF; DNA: TGCAGTGCGAAAACAGGCGCGAGCTACACCTTC
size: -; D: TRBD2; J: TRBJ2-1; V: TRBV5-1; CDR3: CASSLIPSGYNEQFF; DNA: TGCGCCAGCAGCTTGATACCTAGCGGATACAATGAGCAGTTCTTC
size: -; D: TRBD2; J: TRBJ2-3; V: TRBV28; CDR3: CASGSPAGGRPAGLAGGPPDTQYF; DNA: TGTGCCAGCGGTTCCCCCGCGGGGGGGAGACCGGCGGGGCTAGCGGGAGGGCCGCCAGATACGCAGTATTTT
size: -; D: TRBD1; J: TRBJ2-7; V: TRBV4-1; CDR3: CASSQVGDTGGKQYF; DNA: TGCGCCAGCAGCCAAGTGGGCGACACAGGGGGGAAGCAGTACTTC
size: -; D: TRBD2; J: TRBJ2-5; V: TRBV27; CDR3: CASSSGTSGIQETQYF; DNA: TGTGCCAGCAGTTCCGGGACTAGCGGGATCCAAGAGACCCAGTACTTC
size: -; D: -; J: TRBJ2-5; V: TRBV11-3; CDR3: CASSKGQGETQYF; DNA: TGTGCCAGCAGCAAGGGACAAGGGGAGACCCAGTACTTC
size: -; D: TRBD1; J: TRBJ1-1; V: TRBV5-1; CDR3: CASSSGQGGTEAFF; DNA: TGCGCCAGCAGCTCGGGACAGGGTGGCACTGAAGCTTTCTTT
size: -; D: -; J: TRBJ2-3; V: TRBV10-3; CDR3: CAVGREQGRDTQYF; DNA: TGTGCCGTAGGTCGGGAACAGGGTAGAGATACGCAGTATTTT
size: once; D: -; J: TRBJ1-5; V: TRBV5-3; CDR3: CARSATGLGIGNQPQHF; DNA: TGTGCCAGAAGCGCTACAGGTTTGGGTATTGGCAATCAGCCCCAGCATTTT
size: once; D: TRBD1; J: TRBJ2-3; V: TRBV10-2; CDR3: CASSEGRGRDTQYF; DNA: TGCGCCAGCAGTGAGGGCAGGGGGCGAGATACGCAGTATTTT
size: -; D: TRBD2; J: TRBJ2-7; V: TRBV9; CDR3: CASSVTSGPSYEQYF; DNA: TGTGCCAGCAGCGTCACTAGCGGCCCTTCCTACGAGCAGTACTTC